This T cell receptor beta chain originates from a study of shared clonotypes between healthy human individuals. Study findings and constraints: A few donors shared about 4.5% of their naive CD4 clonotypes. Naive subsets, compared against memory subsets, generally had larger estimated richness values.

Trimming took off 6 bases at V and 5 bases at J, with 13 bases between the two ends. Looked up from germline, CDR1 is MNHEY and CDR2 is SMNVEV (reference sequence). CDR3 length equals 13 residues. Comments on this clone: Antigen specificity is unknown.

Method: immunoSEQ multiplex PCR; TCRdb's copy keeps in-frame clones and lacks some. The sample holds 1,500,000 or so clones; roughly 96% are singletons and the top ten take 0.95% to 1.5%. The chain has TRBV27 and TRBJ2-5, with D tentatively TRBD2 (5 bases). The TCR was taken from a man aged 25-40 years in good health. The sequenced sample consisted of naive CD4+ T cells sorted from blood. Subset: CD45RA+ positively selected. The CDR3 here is CASSRKLGETQYF. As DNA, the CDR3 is TGTGCCAGCAGCCGAAAACTAGGGGAGACCCAGTACTTC.